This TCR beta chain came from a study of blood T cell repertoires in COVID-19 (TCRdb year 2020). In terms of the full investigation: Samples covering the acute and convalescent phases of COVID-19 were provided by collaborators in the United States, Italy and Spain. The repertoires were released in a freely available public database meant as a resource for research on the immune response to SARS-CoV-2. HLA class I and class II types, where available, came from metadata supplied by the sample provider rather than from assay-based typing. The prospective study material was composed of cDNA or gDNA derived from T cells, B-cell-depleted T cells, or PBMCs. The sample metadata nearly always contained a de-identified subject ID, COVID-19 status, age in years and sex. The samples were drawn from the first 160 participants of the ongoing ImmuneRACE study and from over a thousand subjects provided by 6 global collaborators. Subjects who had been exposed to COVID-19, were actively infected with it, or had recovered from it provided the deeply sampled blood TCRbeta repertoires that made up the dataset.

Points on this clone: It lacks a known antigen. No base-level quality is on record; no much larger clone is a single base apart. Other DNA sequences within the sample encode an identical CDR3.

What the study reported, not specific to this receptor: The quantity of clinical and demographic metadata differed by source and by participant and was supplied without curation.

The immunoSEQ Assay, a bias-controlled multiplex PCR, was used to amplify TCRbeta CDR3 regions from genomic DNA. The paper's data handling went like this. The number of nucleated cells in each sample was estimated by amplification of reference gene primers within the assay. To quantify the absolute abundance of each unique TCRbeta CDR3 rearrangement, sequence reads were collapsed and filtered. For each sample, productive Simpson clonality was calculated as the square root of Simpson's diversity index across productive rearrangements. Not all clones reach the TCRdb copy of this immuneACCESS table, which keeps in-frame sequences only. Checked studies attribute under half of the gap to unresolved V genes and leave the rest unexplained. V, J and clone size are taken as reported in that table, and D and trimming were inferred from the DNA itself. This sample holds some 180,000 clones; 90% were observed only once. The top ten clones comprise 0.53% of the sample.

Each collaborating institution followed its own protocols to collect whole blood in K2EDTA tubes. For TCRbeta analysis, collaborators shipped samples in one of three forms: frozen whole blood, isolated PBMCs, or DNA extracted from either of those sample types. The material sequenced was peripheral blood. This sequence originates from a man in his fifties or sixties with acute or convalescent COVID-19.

The base sequence is TGTGCCAGCAGTTTGGGGACAGGGGTATATGGCTACACCTTC. It translates to CASSLGTGVYGYTF. Recombination connected TRBV28 to TRBJ1-2; 10 of the junction bases match TRBD1. Trimming leaves V shorter by 3 bases and J shorter by 5 bases, with the junction holding 3 bases beyond the gene matches. The germline V gene specifies MDHEN as CDR1 and SYDVKM as CDR2. The CDR3 contains 14 residues, cysteine and phenylalanine counted. The DNA shown is the 42-base CDR3, in frame from base 1.